These 25 T cell receptor beta chains originate from one sample sequenced in a study of patients and donors after allogeneic stem cell transplantation (dated by TCRdb to the early 2020s). Library preparation employed RT-PCR. The instrument was a NextSeq 550. TCRdb took the public reads, trimmed them with fastp at Q25, ran MiXCR for clone calling and kept in-frame beta chains. Rows matching on CDR3 protein sequence are summarized as one entry with the most common DNA and genes. This sample lists 9,000 to 10,000 distinct CDR3 sequences; around 5.9% were detected once. 25% to 30% of the sample is taken by the ten largest. The sequenced sample was blood, either unsorted or a sorted T cell fraction (not recorded which). The receptors derive from a human donor who was either an allogeneic HSCT recipient or a stem cell or donor lymphocyte infusion donor (not recorded which). It is not recorded whose cells these are; they may come from a transplant donor.

This clonotype was counted ten times or more. The V call is TRBV6-2 or TRBV6-3, the J call TRBJ1-5, with D maybe TRBD1 (5 bases). Trimming took off 6 bases at V and 7 bases at J, with 19 bases between the two ends. The CDR3 extends over 15 amino acids. CDR1 is MNHEY and CDR2 is SVGEGT in the germline V gene. The CDR3 reads CASRTPGRSDQPQHF. In DNA form, the CDR3 reads TGTGCCAGCAGGACTCCGGGACGATCTGACCAGCCCCAGCATTTT.

This clonotype was recorded at least ten times. The rearrangement uses TRBV6-6 and TRBJ1-5; possible D gene TRBD1, 5 bases. The CDR3 spans 15 residues. V dropped 3 bases and J dropped 7 bases, with 16 bases sitting between them. The germline V gene has CDR1 MNHNY and CDR2 SVGAGI (reference sequence). CDR3: CASSYPTGVKQPQHF. The DNA of the CDR3 is TGTGCCAGCAGTTATCCGACGGGGGTAAAACAGCCCCAGCATTTT.

This chain uses TRBV3-1 with TRBJ2-7, with 12 bases matching TRBD2. Trimming took 1 base from V and 1 from J; bases not matched to a gene: 2. The CDR3 sequence is 16 residues long. Germline CDR1 is LGHDT and CDR2 is YNNKEL (reference sequence). CDR3 amino acids: CASSQAGLAGSYEQYF. In DNA form, the CDR3 reads TGTGCCAGCAGCCAAGCAGGACTAGCGGGGTCCTACGAGCAGTACTTC.

This clonotype appeared a few times. The junction does not match germline at one end; this may be a read error. The chain has TRBV5-5 and TRBJ2-3, with D unclear. The germline V gene has CDR1 SGHKS and CDR2 YYEKEE (reference sequence). CDR3 length: 14 amino acids. CDR3 nucleotides: TGTGCCAGCAGCTTGTATGGGATCACAGATACGCAGTGTTTT. Translation: CASSLYGITDTQCF.

This clonotype was counted many times. The gene calls are TRBV27 and TRBJ1-1; D not certain. Per germline, CDR1 MNHEY and CDR2 SMNVEV (reference sequence). This CDR3 has 15 residues. V was shortened by 3 bases and J by 0 bases, with 11 bases between the two germline ends. The CDR3 bases are TGTGCCAGCAGTTTGGGGTCGGTTCTGAACACTGAAGCTTTCTTT. Translation gives CASSLGSVLNTEAFF.

The table lists this clonotype with many counts. The chain is built from TRBV7-2 and TRBJ1-2; 8 bases align to TRBD1. The CDR3 consists of 15 residues. J was trimmed by 4 bases and V by 2 bases; bases with no gene match: 6. Germline V gives CDR1 SGHTA, CDR2 FQGNSA. The CDR3 sequence: CASSLLQGAFYGYTF. DNA for the CDR3: TGTGCCAGCAGCTTACTTCAGGGGGCTTTCTATGGCTACACCTTC.

This clonotype occurred many times. The V and J genes are TRBV20-1 and TRBJ1-4; TRBD1 might be the D (6 bases). Trimming took off 2 bases at V and 6 bases at J, with 7 bases between the two ends. The CDR3 loop spans 12 amino acids. Germline V gene data show CDR1 as DFQATT and CDR2 as SNEGSKA (reference sequence). The CDR3 sequence is CSARRGDEKLFF. In DNA, the CDR3 is TGCAGTGCTAGAAGGGGGGATGAAAAACTGTTTTTT.

The chain recombines TRBV7-2 with TRBJ2-5; the match to TRBD2 covers 12 bases. This CDR3 comprises 17 residues. Germline assignment: CDR1 SGHTA and CDR2 FQGNSA. J was trimmed by 2 bases and V by 1 base; bases with no gene match: 5. The CDR3 reads CASSLGGLAGGQETQYF. The CDR3 DNA sequence: TGTGCCAGCAGCTTAGGGGGGCTAGCGGGAGGGCAAGAGACCCAGTACTTC.

J is TRBJ2-3 and V is TRBV20-1; D is ambiguous. Germline V gene lookup returns CDR1 DFQATT and CDR2 SNEGSKA (reference sequence). The CDR3 runs to 10 residues. Trimming stripped 2 bases from V and 7 bases from J, with 4 bases between. The chain's CDR3 is CSARLNTQYF. For the CDR3, the DNA is TGCAGTGCTAGATTGAATACGCAGTATTTT.

The sample holds many counts of this clonotype. The rearrangement joins TRBV12-3 or TRBV12-4 to TRBJ2-1, with 7 bases identical to TRBD2. This CDR3 comprises 16 residues. With V trimmed by 5 bases and J by 3 bases, 10 bases remained unmatched. This chain's CDR3 is CASSQRLAVLYNEQFF. CDR3 nucleotides: TGTGCCAGCAGTCAAAGACTAGCAGTTCTCTACAATGAGCAGTTCTTC.

V gene TRBV9 combines with J gene TRBJ2-5; D possibly corresponds to TRBD1 (5 bases). V lost 0 bases, J lost 4 bases, and 10 bases lay in between. CDR3 length: 14 amino acids. Germline CDR1 is SGDLS and CDR2 is YYNGEE. The chain's CDR3 is CASSVGAGLETQYF. CDR3 nucleotides: TGTGCCAGCAGCGTAGGGGCAGGGTTAGAGACCCAGTACTTC.

The sample holds many counts of this clonotype. The rearrangement links TRBV4-3 to TRBJ2-7; tentatively, D is TRBD2 (6 bases). The V gene lost 0 bases and the J gene lost 3 bases, with 24 bases spanning the gap. Germline loops: CDR1 LGHNA, CDR2 YSLEER. The CDR3 extends over 19 amino acids. The CDR3 region is CASSQDSGGGAAGSYEQYF. Written as DNA, the CDR3 is TGCGCCAGCAGCCAAGATTCCGGTGGCGGGGCAGCAGGGAGCTACGAGCAGTACTTC.

In this sample, this clonotype turned up many times. The J gene is TRBJ2-1, the V gene TRBV12-3 or TRBV12-4; no reliable D call. The CDR3 is 12 residues long. V was clipped by 5 bases and J by 9 bases, with 11 bases between them. In DNA form, the CDR3 reads TGTGCCAGCAGTCCGCAGATCGGTGAGCAGTTCTTC. It codes for CASSPQIGEQFF.

This clonotype was counted ten times or more. The genes are TRBV20-1 and TRBJ2-7, with TRBD1 matching 9 bases. The trim removed 5 bases at V and 6 bases at J, leaving 2 bases unmatched. The CDR3 spans 11 residues. Germline lookup yields CDR1 DFQATT and CDR2 SNEGSKA (reference sequence). CDR3 protein: CSAPDRGEQYF. The CDR3 nucleotides read TGCAGTGCTCCGGACAGGGGCGAGCAGTACTTC.

This clonotype was detected ten times or more. The J gene is TRBJ2-5, the V gene TRBV4-2; either TRBD1 or TRBD2 may fit D (5 bases each). The CDR3 spans 15 residues. The germline V gene encodes CDR1 LGHNA and CDR2 YNFKEQ. V shed 4 bases and J shed 1 base, with 13 bases lying between them. The CDR3 spells CASSRAGTFQETQYF. The CDR3, as DNA: TGTGCCAGCAGCCGCGCAGGGACCTTCCAAGAGACCCAGTACTTC.

The chain is built from TRBV15 and TRBJ2-3; unclear D gene. Germline CDR1 and CDR2: LNHNV and YYDKDF (reference sequence). V was trimmed by 2 bases and J by 3 bases, leaving 9 bases between them. This CDR3 is 14 amino acids long. The CDR3 DNA sequence: TGTGCCACCAGCAGACCCCGGATAACAGATACGCAGTATTTT. Translation: CATSRPRITDTQYF.

A note on this clonotype: This may come from a read error, since a much larger clone is one base off. The gene calls are TRBV4-2 and TRBJ2-1; tentative D call: TRBD2 (6 bases). Germline lookup yields CDR1 LGHNA and CDR2 YNFKEQ. The CDR3 consists of 14 residues. The CDR3 reads CPSSQSPGDNEQFF. DNA of the CDR3: TGTCCCAGCAGCCAATCTCCGGGAGACAATGAGCAGTTCTTC.

This clonotype was found many times. V gene TRBV6-5 combines with J gene TRBJ1-1; TRBD1 might be the D (5 bases). V was pared by 0 bases and J by 9 bases, with 17 bases between. Germline CDR1 and CDR2: MNHEY and SVGAGI. The CDR3 is 15 amino acids. The CDR3 DNA follows: TGTGCCAGCAGTTACTCGAAAGGGGCGGCTCTGAAAGCTTTCTTT. Protein sequence: CASSYSKGAALKAFF.

This clonotype showed up many times. The chain carries TRBV11-2 and TRBJ1-1; 7 bases fit TRBD1. Germline loops: CDR1 SGHAT, CDR2 FQNNGV. This CDR3 comprises 12 residues. With V trimmed by 5 bases and J by 11 bases, 8 bases remained unmatched. The CDR3: CASSPDRVWAFF. The CDR3 bases are TGTGCCAGCAGCCCCGACAGGGTTTGGGCTTTCTTT.

This clonotype has only a few counts. The junction differs from germline at one of its ends, possibly a read error. The genes are TRBV20-1 and TRBJ2-7; possibly TRBD2 for D (5 bases). The CDR3 runs 11 residues. The V gene's germline CDR1 is DFQATT and CDR2 SNEGSKA (reference sequence). CDR3 bases: TGCAGTGCTGACCTCGTTGGGGAGCAGTGCTTC. It translates to CSADLVGEQCF.

This clonotype has a count of ten or more. The CDR3 DNA is TGCAGTGCTGATGGGGTAGCGGGGAAGACAGATACGCAGTATTTT. Translated, it gives CSADGVAGKTDTQYF. J is TRBJ2-3 and V is TRBV20-1; TRBD2 matches at 8 bases. Germline trimming cut 5 bases from V and 3 bases from J; bases unmatched to any gene: 10. The CDR3 consists of 15 residues. Germline V lookup: CDR1 DFQATT, CDR2 SNEGSKA (reference sequence).

This clonotype was picked up many times. The chain's CDR3 is CASSDPGTGGTEAFF. The CDR3, as DNA: TGCGCCAGCAGTGATCCCGGGACAGGGGGCACTGAAGCTTTCTTT. The chain carries TRBV10-2 and TRBJ1-1, with 11 bases lining up with TRBD1. This CDR3 region has 15 residues. With V trimmed by 3 bases and J by 4 bases, 4 bases remained unmatched. Germline CDR1 WSHSY, CDR2 SAAADI.

This clonotype was seen repeatedly, ten times or more. The rearrangement links TRBV20-1 to TRBJ2-2; 10 bases map to TRBD2. Germline lookup yields CDR1 DFQATT and CDR2 SNEGSKA (reference sequence). The V gene end was trimmed by 3 bases and the J gene end by 7 bases; junction bases not matched to a gene: 5. This CDR3 comprises 14 residues. The CDR3 loop reads CSARRGLADGELFF. The DNA of the CDR3 is TGCAGTGCTAGGCGTGGACTAGCGGACGGGGAGCTGTTTTTT.

This clonotype was picked up many times. CDR3 amino acids: CASSLGTLGELFF. The CDR3 region has the DNA TGTGCCAGCAGCCTGGGCACTTTGGGGGAGCTGTTTTTT. This sequence joins TRBV9 and TRBJ2-2; no reliable D call. The CDR3 runs 13 residues. CDR1 and CDR2 (germline): SGDLS, YYNGEE. V was clipped by 4 bases and J by 8 bases, with 12 bases between them. The whole variable domain, filled in from reference TRBV9 and TRBJ2-2, reads DSGVTQTPKHLITATGQRVTLRCSPRSGDLSVYWYQQSLDQGLQFLIQYYNGEERAKGNILERFSAQQFPDLHSELNLSSLELGDSALYFCASSLGTLGELFFGEGSRLTVL.

At least ten counts were recorded for this clonotype. The rearrangement joins TRBV7-8 to TRBJ2-1, with TRBD2 matching 12 bases. The CDR3 length is 16 residues. Germline V CDR1 and CDR2: SGHVS, FQNEAQ. V lost 0 bases, J lost 5 bases, and 2 bases stayed unmatched. Here the CDR3 reads CASSLARTSGNNEQFF. DNA of the CDR3: TGTGCCAGCAGCTTAGCCCGGACTAGCGGGAACAATGAGCAGTTCTTC.